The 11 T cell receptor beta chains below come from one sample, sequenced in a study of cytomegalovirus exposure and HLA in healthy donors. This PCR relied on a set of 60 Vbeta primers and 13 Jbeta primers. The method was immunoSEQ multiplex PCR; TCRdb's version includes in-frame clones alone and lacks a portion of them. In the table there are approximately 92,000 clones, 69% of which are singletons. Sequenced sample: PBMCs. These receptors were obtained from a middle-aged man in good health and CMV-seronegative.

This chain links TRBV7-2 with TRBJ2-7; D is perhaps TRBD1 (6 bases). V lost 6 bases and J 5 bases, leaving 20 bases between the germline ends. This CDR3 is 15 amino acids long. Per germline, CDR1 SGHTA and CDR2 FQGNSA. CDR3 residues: CASSYTPGVLDEQYF. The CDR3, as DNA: TGTGCCAGCAGTTACACTCCAGGGGTTCTAGACGAGCAGTACTTC.

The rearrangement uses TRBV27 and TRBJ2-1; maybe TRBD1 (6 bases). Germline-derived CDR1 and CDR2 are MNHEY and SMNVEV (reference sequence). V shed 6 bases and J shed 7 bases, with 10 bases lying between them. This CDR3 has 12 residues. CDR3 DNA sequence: TGTGCCAGCAGGGAACAGGGAAATGAGCAGTTCTTC. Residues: CASREQGNEQFF.

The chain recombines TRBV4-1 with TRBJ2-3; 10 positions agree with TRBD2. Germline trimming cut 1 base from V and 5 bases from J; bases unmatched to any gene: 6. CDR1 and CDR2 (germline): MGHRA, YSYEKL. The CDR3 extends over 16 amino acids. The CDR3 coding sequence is TGCGCCAGCAGCCAAGCGTCTAGCGGGAGCGTAGATACGCAGTATTTT. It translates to CASSQASSGSVDTQYF.

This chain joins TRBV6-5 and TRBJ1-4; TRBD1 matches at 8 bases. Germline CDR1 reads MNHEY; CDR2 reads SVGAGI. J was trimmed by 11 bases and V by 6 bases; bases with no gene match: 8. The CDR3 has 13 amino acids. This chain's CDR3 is CASSGQGLEKLFF. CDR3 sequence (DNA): TGTGCCAGCAGCGGACAGGGTCTGGAGAAACTGTTTTTT.

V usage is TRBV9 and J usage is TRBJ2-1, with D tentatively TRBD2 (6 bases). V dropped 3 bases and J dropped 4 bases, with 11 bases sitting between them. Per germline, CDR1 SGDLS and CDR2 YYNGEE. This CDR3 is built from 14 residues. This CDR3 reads CASSGTTPYNEQFF. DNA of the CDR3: TGTGCCAGCAGCGGGACTACACCTTACAATGAGCAGTTCTTC.

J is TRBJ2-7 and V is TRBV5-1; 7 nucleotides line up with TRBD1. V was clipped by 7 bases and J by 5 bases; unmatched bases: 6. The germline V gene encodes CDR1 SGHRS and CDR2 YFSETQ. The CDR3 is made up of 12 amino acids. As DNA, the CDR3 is TGCGCCAGCGGCAAGACAGGGAACGAGCAGTACTTC. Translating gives CASGKTGNEQYF.

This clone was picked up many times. The CDR3 DNA follows: TGTGCCAGCAGTTCGGACAGCTACAATGAGCAGTTCTTC. This sequence encodes CASSSDSYNEQFF. The rearrangement joins TRBV6-4 to TRBJ2-1, with D possibly matching TRBD1 (6 bases). Trimming pared 5 bases from V and 3 bases from J, leaving 8 bases between. Per germline, CDR1 MRHNA and CDR2 SNTAGT. CDR3 length: 13 amino acids.

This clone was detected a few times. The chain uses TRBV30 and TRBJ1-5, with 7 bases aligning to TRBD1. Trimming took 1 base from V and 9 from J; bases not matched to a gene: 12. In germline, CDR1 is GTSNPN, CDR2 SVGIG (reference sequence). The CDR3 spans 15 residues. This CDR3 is CAWSAATGRRSPQHF. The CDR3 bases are TGTGCCTGGAGTGCCGCGACAGGGCGCAGATCGCCCCAGCATTTT.

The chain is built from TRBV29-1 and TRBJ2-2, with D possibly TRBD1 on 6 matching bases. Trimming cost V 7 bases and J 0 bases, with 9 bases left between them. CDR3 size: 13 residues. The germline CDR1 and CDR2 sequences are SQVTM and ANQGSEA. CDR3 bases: TGCAGCGCTGGGACAACGAACACCGGGGAGCTGTTTTTT. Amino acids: CSAGTTNTGELFF.

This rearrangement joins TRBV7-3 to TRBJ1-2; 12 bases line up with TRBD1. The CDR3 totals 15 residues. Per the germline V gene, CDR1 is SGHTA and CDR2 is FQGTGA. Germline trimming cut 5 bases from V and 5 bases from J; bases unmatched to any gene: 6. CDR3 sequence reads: CASSPGTGGGYGYTF. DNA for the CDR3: TGTGCCAGCAGCCCCGGGACAGGGGGCGGGTATGGCTACACCTTC.

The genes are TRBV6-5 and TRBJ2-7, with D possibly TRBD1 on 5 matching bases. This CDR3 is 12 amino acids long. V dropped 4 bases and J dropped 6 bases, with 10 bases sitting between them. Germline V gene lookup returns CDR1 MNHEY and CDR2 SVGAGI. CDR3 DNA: TGTGCCAGCAGTTCCAGGGCAGGCGAGCAGTACTTC. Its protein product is CASSSRAGEQYF.